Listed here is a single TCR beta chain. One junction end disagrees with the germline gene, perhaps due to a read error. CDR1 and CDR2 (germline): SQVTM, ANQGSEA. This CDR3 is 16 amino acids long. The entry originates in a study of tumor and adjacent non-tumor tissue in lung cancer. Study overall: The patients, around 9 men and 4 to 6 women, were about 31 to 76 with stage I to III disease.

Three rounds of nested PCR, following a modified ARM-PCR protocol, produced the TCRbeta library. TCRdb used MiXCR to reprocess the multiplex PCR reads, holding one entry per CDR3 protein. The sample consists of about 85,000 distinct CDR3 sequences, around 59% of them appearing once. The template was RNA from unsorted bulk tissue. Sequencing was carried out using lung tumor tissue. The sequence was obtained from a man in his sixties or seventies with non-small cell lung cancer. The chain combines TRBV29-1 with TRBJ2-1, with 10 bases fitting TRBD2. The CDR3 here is CSVTGLAARAYNEQSF. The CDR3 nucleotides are TGCAGCGTCACCGGACTAGCGGCGCGAGCCTACAATGAGCAGTCCTTC.